The 30 T cell receptor beta chains below come from one sample, sequenced in a study of Tregs in tolerant kidney transplant recipients. Some clones are missing from TCRdb's copy, which holds only in-frame ones; the method was immunoSEQ multiplex PCR. The repertoire includes about 52,000 clones, roughly nine tenths of them detected once, and 13% to 15% sits in the top ten. Mixed chimerism was transient after nonmyeloablative marrow transplants from related graft donors. Sequences were derived from CD8+ T cells from blood (PBMCs), sampled 24 months after the transplant. The receptors come from a human patient who received a combined kidney and bone marrow transplant. The graft donor may be the source of some T cells.

The rearrangement links TRBV28 to TRBJ1-2; 10 nucleotides agree with TRBD1. This CDR3 contains 18 residues. CDR1 and CDR2 from the germline V gene are MDHEN and SYDVKM. The J segment lost 8 bases and the V segment lost 0 bases, leaving 15 bases of the junction unmatched. The CDR3 DNA is TGTGCCAGCAGTTTATGGGGACAGGGGCCTAAGGGGACTTGGGGCTACACCTTC. It is translated as CASSLWGQGPKGTWGYTF.

The V and J genes are TRBV28 and TRBJ2-1, with 7 nucleotides matching TRBD1. The length of the CDR3 is 16 residues. After removal of 5 bases from V and 5 bases from J, the junction contained 12 bases not matched to a gene. Germline assignment: CDR1 MDHEN and CDR2 SYDVKM. This CDR3 is CASSLATGRINNEQFF. CDR3 coding DNA: TGTGCCAGCAGTCTTGCGACAGGGAGAATCAACAATGAGCAGTTCTTC.

This sequence joins TRBV6-5 and TRBJ2-1; D possibly corresponds to TRBD2 (7 bases). The CDR3 has 16 amino acids. The V gene lost 0 bases and the J gene lost 0 bases, with 9 bases spanning the gap. Germline assignment: CDR1 MNHEY and CDR2 SVGAGI. CDR3 in DNA: TGTGCCAGCAGTTACTCTGCGGGGGCCTCCTACAATGAGCAGTTCTTC. Its protein product is CASSYSAGASYNEQFF.

V and J are TRBV7-3 and TRBJ1-2; TRBD1 agrees at 8 bases. The length of the CDR3 is 14 residues. V trimming: 5 bases; J trimming: 8 bases; junction bases outside the gene matches: 10. Germline V lookup: CDR1 SGHTA, CDR2 FQGTGA. This chain's CDR3 is CASSAGTGGEGYTF. The DNA of the CDR3 is TGTGCCAGCAGCGCCGGGACAGGAGGGGAAGGCTACACCTTC.

A single count supports this clone. The CDR3 loop is CASSLGQLIADTQYF. CDR3 nucleotides: TGTGCCAGCAGCTTAGGACAGTTGATAGCAGATACGCAGTATTTT. The chain has TRBV13 and TRBJ2-3, with D uncertain. Germline V gene data show CDR1 as PRHDT and CDR2 as FYEKMQ (reference sequence). The CDR3 has 15 amino acids. Trimming shortened V by 0 bases and J by 4 bases, and 11 bases separated the two germline ends.

This clone is medium-sized within its sample. The V and J genes are TRBV28 and TRBJ2-1; D is undetermined. Between the trimmed V and J ends, which lost 5 bases and 0 bases, there was a span of 11 bases. The V gene's germline CDR1 is MDHEN and CDR2 SYDVKM. The CDR3 loop spans 15 amino acids. For the CDR3, the DNA is TGTGCCAGCAGTCCCCACCGGTCCTCCTACAATGAGCAGTTCTTC. Residues: CASSPHRSSYNEQFF.

The J gene is TRBJ2-1, the V gene TRBV13; TRBD2 aligns across 15 bases. CDR1 is PRHDT, CDR2 FYEKMQ, per germline (reference sequence). The CDR3 is 19 residues long. J gave up 3 bases and V 5 bases, and 11 bases lay outside the gene matches. The CDR3 loop reads CASSTRTSGGAGGYNEQFF. DNA for the CDR3: TGTGCCAGCAGCACGCGGACTAGCGGGGGGGCCGGTGGCTACAATGAGCAGTTCTTC.

The chain uses TRBV5-1 and TRBJ2-5, with 8 bases fitting TRBD2. Germline V CDR1 and CDR2: SGHRS, YFSETQ. The CDR3 has 15 residues. Trimming cost V 1 base and J 3 bases; bases outside gene matches: 5. Here the CDR3 DNA reads TGCGCCAGCAGCTTGATGGGACTAGTTAAAGAGACCCAGTACTTC. It translates to CASSLMGLVKETQYF.

The CDR3 reads CASSLRLAGGFWDTDTQYF. CDR3 nucleotide sequence: TGTGCCAGCAGCTTACGACTAGCGGGGGGGTTCTGGGACACAGATACGCAGTATTTT. The genes are TRBV7-6 and TRBJ2-3, with 14 nucleotides matching TRBD2. The junction had 9 bases not matched to a gene; V was cut back by 2 bases and J by 2 bases. In germline, CDR1 is SGHVS, CDR2 FNYEAQ. The CDR3 is made up of 19 amino acids.

This clone was picked up a small number of times. The CDR3 here is CASSRLAGTGWDGYTF. In nucleotides, the CDR3 is TGTGCCAGCAGTCGATTGGCCGGGACAGGGTGGGATGGCTACACCTTC. V is TRBV2 and J is TRBJ1-2, with TRBD1 matching over 9 bases. V trimming: 5 bases; J trimming: 6 bases; junction bases outside the gene matches: 13. CDR3 length equals 16 residues. Per the germline V gene, CDR1 is SNHLY and CDR2 is FYNNEI.

The genes are TRBV19 and TRBJ1-2; possibly TRBD1 for D (5 bases). V lost 6 bases, J lost 2 bases, and 22 bases lay in between. Germline assignment: CDR1 LNHDA and CDR2 SQIVND (reference sequence). This CDR3 comprises 17 residues. CDR3 amino acids: CASSPRTAGLENYGYTF. CDR3 sequence (DNA): TGTGCCAGTAGCCCCCGTACGGCAGGGTTGGAGAACTATGGCTACACCTTC.

V usage is TRBV7-6 and J usage is TRBJ2-7, with a tentative D call TRBD1 (5 bases). Trimming shortened V by 5 bases and J by 5 bases, and 16 bases separated the two germline ends. This CDR3 has 14 residues. Germline CDR1 and CDR2: SGHVS and FNYEAQ. CDR3 amino acids: CASSPRAESDEQYF. In DNA form, the CDR3 reads TGTGCCAGCAGCCCCAGGGCAGAGAGCGACGAGCAGTACTTC.

This chain connects TRBV19 to TRBJ2-1, with no clear D. V shed 10 bases and J shed 0 bases, with 16 bases lying between them. In germline, CDR1 is LNHDA, CDR2 SQIVND (reference sequence). This CDR3 is built from 15 residues. The CDR3 coding sequence is TGTGCCACCTCTTTTCGTGTGAGCTCCTACAATGAGCAGTTCTTC. Protein sequence: CATSFRVSSYNEQFF.

Points on this clone: An end of the junction differs from the germline gene, which may be a read error. The genes are TRBV25-1 and TRBJ1-6; no clear D gene. CDR1 is MGHDK, CDR2 SYGVNS, per germline. The CDR3 covers 15 residues. CDR3 nucleotide sequence: TGTGCCAGCAGTGAGATAAGCTCCTATAATTCCCCCCCCCACTTT. Amino acid sequence: CASSEISSYNSPPHF.

This chain links TRBV7-7 with TRBJ2-7; the match to TRBD1 covers 10 bases. Germline-derived CDR1 and CDR2 are SSHAT and FNYEAQ (reference sequence). The CDR3 totals 14 residues. V gave up 4 bases and J gave up 2 bases; unmatched junction bases: 2. CDR3 residues: CASSSGTGAYEQYF. The CDR3 bases are TGTGCCAGCAGCTCCGGGACAGGGGCCTACGAGCAGTACTTC.

V usage is TRBV29-1 and J usage is TRBJ2-3; 7 bases are a match to TRBD1. CDR1 is SQVTM, CDR2 ANQGSEA, per germline. Unmatched junction bases numbered 9, after V lost 6 bases and J lost 0 bases. The CDR3 has 15 residues. As DNA, the CDR3 is TGCAGCGTCGCGTGGGGACAGCAGAGCACAGATACGCAGTATTTT. It is translated as CSVAWGQQSTDTQYF.

The chain is built from TRBV6-6 and TRBJ2-1, with 10 bases identical to TRBD1. The CDR3 spans 16 residues. V was pared by 0 bases and J by 3 bases, with 2 bases of the junction left unmatched. Germline V gives CDR1 MNHNY, CDR2 SVGAGI (reference sequence). CDR3 bases: TGTGCCAGCAGTTACTCTCGGACAGGGGGCTACAATGAGCAGTTCTTC. This gives the protein CASSYSRTGGYNEQFF.

The V and J genes are TRBV4-3 and TRBJ2-3; D not certain. The ends were cut back, 3 bases at V and 3 bases at J, with 4 bases in the middle. This CDR3 has 12 amino acids. Germline V CDR1 and CDR2: LGHNA, YSLEER. The CDR3: CASSQSTDTQYF. CDR3 sequence (DNA): TGCGCCAGCAGCCAGAGTACAGATACGCAGTATTTT.

This chain connects TRBV13 to TRBJ1-2, with TRBD1 matching over 10 bases. This CDR3 comprises 17 residues. CDR1 PRHDT and CDR2 FYEKMQ come from the germline V gene (reference sequence). The trim removed 6 bases at V and 4 bases at J, leaving 14 bases unmatched. This chain's CDR3 is CASSSLSETGGSYGYTF. For the CDR3, the DNA is TGTGCCAGCAGTTCTTTAAGTGAGACAGGGGGCAGCTATGGCTACACCTTC.

J is TRBJ1-2 and V is TRBV7-3; D unclear. This CDR3 has 17 amino acids. Trimming pared 1 base from V and 4 bases from J, leaving 19 bases between. Per the germline V gene, CDR1 is SGHTA and CDR2 is FQGTGA. The CDR3 region has the DNA TGTGCCAGCAGCTTAAATATGGAGGGATGGATTGTCTATGGCTACACCTTC. This translates into CASSLNMEGWIVYGYTF.

This clone was observed a few times. The chain couples TRBV12-1 to TRBJ1-2; the D call of TRBD1 is as the table states it, not checked on the DNA. TRBV12-1 is a known pseudogene. CDR3 length: 15 amino acids. The CDR3 is CASSSHPGTGKGYTF. DNA for the CDR3: TGTGCCAGCAGCTCCCATCCCGGGACAGGGAAGGGCTACACCTTC.

This clone was found once. The chain recombines TRBV11-3 with TRBJ1-2; TRBD1 matches 9 bases. V lost 5 bases, J lost 4 bases, and 14 bases stayed unmatched. The CDR3 has 17 amino acids. Germline V gene data show CDR1 as SGHNT and CDR2 as YENEEA. The CDR3 reads CASSRSGLTGGFYGYTF. CDR3 nucleotides: TGTGCCAGCAGCCGATCTGGGCTCACAGGGGGCTTCTATGGCTACACCTTC.

The rearrangement joins TRBV19 to TRBJ2-1; a possible D gene is TRBD1 (6 bases). Trimming stripped 3 bases from V and 6 bases from J, with 12 bases between. CDR1 and CDR2 (germline): LNHDA, SQIVND (reference sequence). The CDR3 runs to 14 residues. As DNA, the CDR3 is TGTGCCAGTAGTATGCAGGGGCAGACCAATGAGCAGTTCTTC. Translating it yields CASSMQGQTNEQFF.

This clone has a single count. This chain connects TRBV11-3 to TRBJ2-5; possibly TRBD2 for D (5 bases). The CDR3 length is 15 residues. The germline V gene encodes CDR1 SGHNT and CDR2 YENEEA. Trimming cost V 1 base and J 1 base, with 10 bases left between them. The CDR3 sequence: CASSLGAGGQETQYF. The CDR3 nucleotides are TGTGCCAGCAGCTTAGGGGCGGGCGGCCAAGAGACCCAGTACTTC.

The sample holds one count of this clone. The rearrangement links TRBV19 to TRBJ1-1, with D perhaps matching TRBD1 (6 bases). Germline lookup yields CDR1 LNHDA and CDR2 SQIVND (reference sequence). The CDR3 contains 15 residues. Trimming took 5 bases from V and 0 from J, leaving 13 bases between them. The DNA for the CDR3 is TGTGCCAGTAGTCCAGGGAGGGGGTTGAACACTGAAGCTTTCTTT. Encoded protein: CASSPGRGLNTEAFF.

The V and J genes are TRBV4-2 and TRBJ2-1; 11 bases line up with TRBD2. Germline V CDR1 and CDR2: LGHNA, YNFKEQ. V lost 1 base and J lost 2; bases outside the gene matches: 10. This CDR3 is 19 amino acids long. CDR3 sequence reads: CASSQAGLADKATYNEQFF. For the CDR3, the DNA is TGTGCCAGCAGCCAAGCGGGACTAGCGGACAAGGCCACCTACAATGAGCAGTTCTTC.

This chain links TRBV7-3 with TRBJ2-7; TRBD2 matches at 8 bases. Losses at the gene ends were 5 bases for V and 7 bases for J; bases not matched to a gene: 10. The CDR3 runs 14 residues. The germline V gene has CDR1 SGHTA and CDR2 FQGTGA. The CDR3 DNA reads as TGTGCCAGCAGCACAAATCCGGGAGGGAAGGAGCAGTACTTC. This codes for CASSTNPGGKEQYF.

This clone was found once. J is TRBJ2-5 and V is TRBV4-2; weak D call: TRBD2 (6 bases). CDR3 length: 16 amino acids. Trimming shortened V by 4 bases and J by 5 bases, and 20 bases separated the two germline ends. Per the germline V gene, CDR1 is LGHNA and CDR2 is YNFKEQ. The CDR3: CASSPETEGMTETQYF. For the CDR3, the DNA is TGTGCCAGCAGCCCTGAGACGGAGGGGATGACGGAGACCCAGTACTTC.

The table lists this clone with a count of one. This chain joins TRBV13 and TRBJ2-3; D possibly corresponds to TRBD1 (6 bases). The CDR3 has 13 amino acids. V was cut by 6 bases and J by 5 bases, with 12 bases left in between. Germline V gene sequence: CDR1 PRHDT, CDR2 FYEKMQ (reference sequence). CDR3 DNA: TGTGCCAGCAGAAGGGGGATGGGAGATACGCAGTATTTT. Translation gives CASRRGMGDTQYF.

This chain joins TRBV5-6 and TRBJ2-4, with a weak D call TRBD2 (6 bases). V was trimmed by 2 bases and J by 2 bases, leaving 8 bases between them. CDR3 length: 14 amino acids. Germline V gene sequence: CDR1 SGHDT, CDR2 YYEEEE. The CDR3 protein is CASSFGGTKNIQYF. CDR3 coding DNA: TGTGCCAGCAGCTTCGGGGGAACCAAAAACATTCAGTACTTC.